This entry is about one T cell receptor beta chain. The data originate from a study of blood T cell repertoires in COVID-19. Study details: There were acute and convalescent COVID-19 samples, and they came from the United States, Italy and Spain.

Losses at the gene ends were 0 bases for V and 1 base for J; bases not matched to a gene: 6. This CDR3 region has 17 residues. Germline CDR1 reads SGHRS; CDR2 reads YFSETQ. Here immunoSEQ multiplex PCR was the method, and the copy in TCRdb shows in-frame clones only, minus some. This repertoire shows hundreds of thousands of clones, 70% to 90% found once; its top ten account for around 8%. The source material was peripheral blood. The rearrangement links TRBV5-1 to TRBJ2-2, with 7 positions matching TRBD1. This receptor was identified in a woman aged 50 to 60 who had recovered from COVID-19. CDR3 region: CASSLASGQLNTGELFF. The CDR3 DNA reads TGCGCCAGCAGCTTGGCTTCGGGACAGCTGAACACCGGGGAGCTGTTTTTT.